This T cell receptor (beta chain) emerged from a study of blood T cell repertoires in COVID-19. Authors' data handling: Amplification from reference gene primers served as the basis for estimated nucleated cell counts. Profiled with immunoSEQ multiplex PCR; TCRdb holds only in-frame clones, not every one. The V and J calls and the clone size are those of that table, but D and trimming were determined from the DNA. Among 200,000 to 300,000 clones listed, 65% to 90% were seen once. Recruitment covered about 25 US areas and drew participants whose ages spanned 18 to 89 years. Germline values: CDR1 SGHRS, CDR2 YFSETQ. Unmatched junction bases numbered 4, after V lost 0 bases and J lost 8 bases. This CDR3 has 15 residues.

The sequencing sample was made of PBMCs or T cells enriched from blood (not recorded which). This clonotype was obtained from a man aged 40-49 years who had recovered from COVID-19. The chain uses TRBV5-1 and TRBJ1-4; 10 bases are a match to TRBD1. The CDR3 DNA sequence: TGCGCCAGCAGCTTGGGACAGGGGGCGAGCGAAAAACTGTTTTTT. Amino acids: CASSLGQGASEKLFF.